These 10 T cell receptor beta chains came from one sample sequenced in a study of identical twins' blood T cells. TCRdb reprocessed the 5' RACE reads via MiXCR and lists one record per CDR3 protein. This repertoire shows hundreds of thousands of distinct CDR3 sequences, approximately 30% found once; its top ten account for roughly 5.5%. The sequencing input was PBMCs. The receptors shown here come from a woman aged 18 to 50 in good health.

The J gene is TRBJ2-2, the V gene TRBV6-6; 8 bases match TRBD1. The CDR3 is 13 amino acids. Unmatched junction bases numbered 2, after V lost 8 bases and J lost 3 bases. Germline V CDR1 and CDR2: MNHNY, SVGAGI (reference sequence). CDR3 DNA sequence: TGTGCCAGCCCGACAGGGGACACCGGGGAGCTGTTTTTT. Translated: CASPTGDTGELFF.

Ten or more counts support this clonotype. The genes are TRBV2 and TRBJ2-3; 16 bases agree with TRBD2. Trimming removed 4 bases from V and 0 bases from J; junction bases left unmatched: 4. In germline, CDR1 is SNHLY, CDR2 FYNNEI. The CDR3 has 18 amino acids. CDR3 residues: CASSGGLAGGSSTDTQYF. Written as DNA, the CDR3 is TGTGCCAGCAGTGGGGGACTAGCGGGAGGGTCTAGCACAGATACGCAGTATTTT.

A few counts support this clonotype. CDR3 nucleotides: TGTGCCAGCAGCCGTCCGGGGGCGGGCACCGGGGAGCTGTTTTTT. Its translation: CASSRPGAGTGELFF. The chain joins TRBV7-2 to TRBJ2-2; D may match TRBD1 or TRBD2 (6 bases each). V was clipped by 5 bases and J by 4 bases, with 14 bases between them. Germline assignment: CDR1 SGHTA and CDR2 FQGNSA. The CDR3 has 15 residues.

The CDR3 here is CASSFTTGGNYGYTF. Written as DNA, the CDR3 is TGTGCCAGCAGCTTTACGACAGGGGGCAACTATGGCTACACCTTC. The chain recombines TRBV7-9 with TRBJ1-2, with 10 positions matching TRBD1. Germline V gene lookup returns CDR1 SEHNR and CDR2 FQNEAQ (reference sequence). The CDR3 is made up of 15 amino acids. The junction had 3 bases not matched to a gene; V was cut back by 3 bases and J by 2 bases.

This clonotype has only a few counts. CDR3 region: CASSLGGEGNTIYF. CDR3 nucleotides: TGCGCCAGCAGCTTGGGGGGCGAAGGAAACACCATATATTTT. The chain uses TRBV5-1 and TRBJ1-3, with D maybe TRBD1 (5 bases). The CDR3 totals 14 residues. V was trimmed by 0 bases and J by 4 bases, leaving 8 bases between them. The germline gives CDR1 SGHRS, CDR2 YFSETQ.

This rearrangement joins TRBV6-5 to TRBJ2-2, with a weak D call TRBD1 (5 bases). Germline V gene data show CDR1 as MNHEY and CDR2 as SVGAGI. This CDR3 has 15 residues. V was pared by 4 bases and J by 4 bases, with 13 bases between. The CDR3 spells CASSSGFFSTGELFF. The CDR3, as DNA: TGTGCCAGCAGTTCAGGGTTTTTTAGCACCGGGGAGCTGTTTTTT.

The V call is TRBV29-1, the J call TRBJ1-1; weak D call: TRBD1 (5 bases). The V end was cut by 3 bases, the J end by 0 bases, with 11 bases between. Germline V gives CDR1 SQVTM, CDR2 ANQGSEA. CDR3 size: 14 residues. CDR3 coding DNA: TGCAGCGTTGACAAGGGGCAGATGAACACTGAAGCTTTCTTT. Translation: CSVDKGQMNTEAFF. The complete variable domain, with remaining parts taken from reference TRBV29-1 and TRBJ1-1, reads SAVISQKPSRDICQRGTSLTIQCQVDSQVTMMFWYRQQPGQSLTLIATANQGSEATYESGFVIDKFPISRPNLTFSTLTVSNMSPEDSSIYLCSVDKGQMNTEAFFGQGTRLTVV.

This clonotype appeared a few times. This chain connects TRBV18 to TRBJ1-1, with TRBD1 matching 9 bases. The junction had 2 bases not matched to a gene; V was cut back by 6 bases and J by 3 bases. The CDR3 consists of 13 residues. CDR1 and CDR2 (germline): KGHSH, LQKENI. The chain's CDR3 is CASSRTGDTEAFF. CDR3 in DNA: TGTGCCAGCTCGCGGACAGGGGACACTGAAGCTTTCTTT.

This clonotype has a count of ten or more. The chain combines TRBV7-9 with TRBJ1-1; no clear D. Germline V CDR1 and CDR2: SEHNR, FQNEAQ (reference sequence). This CDR3 has 13 amino acids. The V end lost 1 base, the J end lost 0 bases, and 3 bases lay between the germline ends. In nucleotides, the CDR3 is TGTGCCAGCAGCTTAGTTATGAACACTGAAGCTTTCTTT. Its translation is CASSLVMNTEAFF.

This clonotype was counted at least ten times. The rearrangement joins TRBV10-3 to TRBJ1-1, with D perhaps TRBD1 (6 bases). CDR1 is ENHRY, CDR2 SYGVKD, per germline. V was pared by 2 bases and J by 1 base, with 14 bases between. The CDR3 is 16 amino acids. The CDR3 nucleotides read TGTGCCATCAGTGAGGTAGGAGGGACATGGAACACTGAAGCTTTCTTT. It is translated as CAISEVGGTWNTEAFF.